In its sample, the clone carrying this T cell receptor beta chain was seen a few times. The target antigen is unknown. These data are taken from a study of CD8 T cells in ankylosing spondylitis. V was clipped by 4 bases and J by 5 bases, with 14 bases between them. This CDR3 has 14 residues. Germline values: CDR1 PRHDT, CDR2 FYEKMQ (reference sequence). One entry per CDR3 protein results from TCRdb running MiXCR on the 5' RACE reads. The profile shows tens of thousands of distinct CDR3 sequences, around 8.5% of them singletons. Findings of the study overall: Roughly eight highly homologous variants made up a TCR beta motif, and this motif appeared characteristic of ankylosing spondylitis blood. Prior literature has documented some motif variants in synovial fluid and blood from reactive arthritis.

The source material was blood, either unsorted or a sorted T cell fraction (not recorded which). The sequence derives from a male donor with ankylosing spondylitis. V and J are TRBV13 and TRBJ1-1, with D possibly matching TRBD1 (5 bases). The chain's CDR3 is CASSWGRRSTEAFF. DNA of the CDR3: TGTGCCAGCAGCTGGGGACGGAGGAGTACTGAAGCTTTCTTT.